This T cell receptor (beta chain) was recovered during a study of PD-1 blockade in classical Hodgkin lymphoma. Findings and limits, study-wide: Healthy donors reportedly exceeded newly diagnosed patients in baseline TCR diversity.

As to this clone: The antigen is unknown.

V lost 0 bases to trimming and J lost 8 bases, with 20 bases between them. Germline V gives CDR1 SGHVS, CDR2 FQNEAQ. The CDR3 totals 17 residues. Clones were read by immunoSEQ multiplex PCR, and TCRdb kept only the in-frame ones, dropping some. The table lists around 23,000 clones, 80% to 90% of them singletons. The time point denotes: newly diagnosed, previously untreated cHL patient sample. Thawed PBMCs underwent magnetic negative selection to yield purified CD4+ T cells. Sample: CD4+ T cells from blood. The source is a human donor with classical Hodgkin lymphoma. The genes are TRBV7-8 and TRBJ1-5; D is unresolved. The CDR3 reads CASSLALSSTSPKPQHF. The CDR3 DNA sequence: TGTGCCAGCAGCTTAGCGTTAAGTAGCACGAGCCCTAAGCCCCAGCATTTT.